The next 3 T cell receptor beta chains were all read from a single sample in a study of tumor and adjacent non-tumor tissue in lung cancer. TCRbeta libraries were built with three rounds of nested PCR, modified from ARM-PCR. A single record per CDR3 protein comes from TCRdb applying MiXCR to the multiplex PCR reads. This sample has about 200,000 distinct CDR3 sequences, with roughly 70% found just once. RNA was extracted from bulk tissue without any cell sorting. What was sequenced was lung tumor tissue. The source is a man aged 55-75 years with non-small cell lung cancer.

About this clonotype: The junction departs from the called germline gene at one end, perhaps through a read error. V and J are TRBV11-3 and TRBJ1-2; the D gene is possibly TRBD1 (6 bases). CDR3 length: 13 residues. From germline, CDR1 is SGHNT and CDR2 YENEEA. In DNA, the CDR3 is TGTGCCAGCAGCCCATCAGGGGAGTATGGCTACGCCTTC. Translated, it gives CASSPSGEYGYAF.

Comments on this clonotype: One junction end does not reproduce the germline sequence, and a read error may be involved. The chain combines TRBV5-6 with TRBJ2-3; no clear D. This CDR3 spans 14 amino acids. The germline V gene encodes CDR1 SGHDT and CDR2 YYEEEE. CDR3 sequence: CVSSPDQRAETQYF. As DNA, the CDR3 is TGTGTCAGCAGCCCGGACCAGCGAGCAGAAACGCAGTATTTT.

In regard to this clonotype: A single base separates this from a much larger clone, so it may be a read error. The V and J genes are TRBV12-3 or TRBV12-4 and TRBJ2-7; TRBD2 is a possible D gene (6 bases). V shed 3 bases and J shed 3 bases, with 15 bases lying between them. The CDR3 extends over 15 amino acids. The CDR3 loop reads CASSFRLTGDYEQYF. CDR3 DNA: TGTGCCAGCAGTTTTAGGCTAACGGGAGACTACGAGCAGTACTTC.